The 16 T cell receptor beta chains below come from one sample, sequenced in a study of glioma-infiltrating T cells. Using RNA template, CDR3s of TCR alpha and beta were amplified with iRepertoire arm-PCR. TCRdb called the multiplex PCR reads again in MiXCR, with one record for every CDR3 protein. The table lists around 120,000 distinct CDR3 sequences, about 22% of them singletons, with about 30% in the top ten. Sequences were obtained from glioma tissue, nonneoplastic brain tissue, or PBMCs (not recorded which). The source is a human donor with low-grade glioma or glioblastoma, undergoing nonglioma brain surgery, or in good health (not recorded which).

This clonotype was picked up a small number of times. This chain links TRBV28 with TRBJ2-7, with 8 bases aligning to TRBD1. The CDR3 is 16 amino acids. V was pared by 4 bases and J by 2 bases, with 10 bases of the junction left unmatched. Germline CDR1 reads MDHEN; CDR2 reads SYDVKM. The DNA of the CDR3 is TGTGCCAGCAGTTCTGCGGGACAGGCCCACCCCTACGAGCAGTACGTC. Amino acids: CASSSAGQAHPYEQYV.

This clonotype was detected only a few times. The V call is TRBV6-1, the J call TRBJ1-5; tentatively, D is TRBD1 (5 bases). Germline V lookup: CDR1 MNHNS, CDR2 SASEGT. Trimming cost V 8 bases and J 5 bases, with 10 bases left between them. This CDR3 region has 12 residues. The CDR3 protein is CASRGVDQPQHF. As DNA, the CDR3 is TGTGCCAGCCGGGGGGTAGATCAGCCCCAGCATTTT.

This clonotype has just a few counts. The chain is built from TRBV7-9 and TRBJ1-1, with unresolved D. From germline, CDR1 is SEHNR and CDR2 FQNEAQ (reference sequence). There are 14 residues in the CDR3. V was pared by 5 bases and J by 2 bases, with 12 bases between. The CDR3 loop reads CASSPPEFNTEAFF. Written as DNA, the CDR3 is TGTGCCAGCAGCCCCCCCGAATTTAACACTGAAGCTTTCTTT.

As regards this clonotype: It may be a read error: a sequence one base away is much more abundant. The gene calls are TRBV20-1 and TRBJ2-3; D uncertain. The CDR3 extends over 12 amino acids. Germline CDR1 and CDR2: DFQATT and SNEGSKA (reference sequence). V shed 0 bases and J shed 7 bases, with 8 bases lying between them. In DNA, the CDR3 is TGCAGTGCTAGAGACTCGATTAATACGCAGTATTTT. Its translation is CSARDSINTQYF.

At least ten counts were recorded for this clonotype. In DNA, the CDR3 is TGTGCCAGCAGCTTAGCACTCCGAGGGGAGACCCAGTACTTC. It translates to CASSLALRGETQYF. The chain combines TRBV7-2 with TRBJ2-5; D possibly corresponds to TRBD2 (5 bases). The ends were cut back, 0 bases at V and 5 bases at J, with 10 bases in the middle. Germline V gene data show CDR1 as SGHTA and CDR2 as FQGNSA. This CDR3 comprises 14 residues.

With respect to this clonotype: Being one base from a much bigger clone, this may be a read error. The J gene is TRBJ1-5, the V gene TRBV27; weak D call: TRBD1 (6 bases). Trimming stripped 6 bases from V and 3 bases from J, with 18 bases between. Looked up from germline, CDR1 is MNHEY and CDR2 is SMNVEV (reference sequence). CDR3 length: 16 amino acids. CDR3 protein: CASSRKGGGPNQPQHF. The CDR3 bases are TGTGCCAGCAGCCGCAAGGGGGGGGGCCCCAATCAGCCCCAGCATTTT.

In its sample, this clonotype was seen a few times. CDR3 residues: CASSEPLDEQYV. CDR3 nucleotides: TGTGCCAGCTCAGAACCCCTGGACGAGCAGTACGTC. The chain uses TRBV6-1 and TRBJ2-7; D not certain. The CDR3 spans 12 residues. Germline CDR1 is MNHNS and CDR2 is SASEGT. V dropped 8 bases and J dropped 5 bases, with 13 bases sitting between them.

The sample holds many counts of this clonotype. This sequence joins TRBV20-1 and TRBJ2-1; D not resolved. V lost 1 base to trimming and J lost 9 bases, with 10 bases between them. The CDR3 contains 12 residues. The germline gives CDR1 DFQATT, CDR2 SNEGSKA (reference sequence). CDR3 nucleotide sequence: TGCAGTGCTAGAGTTCAGTACGGTGAGCAGTTCTTC. Its protein product is CSARVQYGEQFF.

This clonotype appeared many times. V is TRBV20-1 and J is TRBJ1-2; D remains unclear. The germline gives CDR1 DFQATT, CDR2 SNEGSKA (reference sequence). Trimming pared 6 bases from V and 0 bases from J, leaving 11 bases between. The CDR3 is 13 amino acids. The DNA of the CDR3 is TGCAGTGCCCTGGACCCTTCTAACTATGGCTACACCTTC. It is translated as CSALDPSNYGYTF.

This clonotype was seen ten or more times. Here the CDR3 reads CASSPGAGTTDTQYF. The DNA of the CDR3 is TGTGCCAGCAGCCCTGGGGCGGGAACCACAGATACGCAGTATTTT. This chain connects TRBV27 to TRBJ2-3; a weak D match, TRBD2 (6 bases). Germline assignment: CDR1 MNHEY and CDR2 SMNVEV (reference sequence). The germline V and J ends were trimmed by 6 bases and 2 bases, with 15 bases remaining between them. The CDR3 loop spans 15 amino acids.

A note on this clonotype: A much larger clone is a single base away; this may be a read error. The V and J genes are TRBV20-1 and TRBJ1-1; tentatively, D is TRBD1 (6 bases). The CDR3 length is 15 residues. Germline CDR1 reads DFQATT; CDR2 reads SNEGSKA (reference sequence). The ends were cut back, 0 bases at V and 1 base at J, with 12 bases in the middle. CDR3 amino acids: CSARDMAGANTEAFF. CDR3 bases: TGCAGTGCTAGAGATATGGCAGGGGCGAACACTGAAGCTTTCTTT.

This clonotype was seen repeatedly, ten times or more. This sequence joins TRBV6-2 or TRBV6-3 and TRBJ1-1; D gene ambiguous. The CDR3 extends over 16 amino acids. V was shortened by 2 bases and J by 0 bases, with 13 bases between the two germline ends. The germline V gene has CDR1 MNHEY and CDR2 SVGEGT. The CDR3 sequence: CASSYGIGLLNTEAFF. The DNA for the CDR3 is TGTGCCAGCAGTTACGGTATCGGCCTCCTGAACACTGAAGCTTTCTTT.

This clonotype showed up just a few times. The chain combines TRBV28 with TRBJ1-4; D unresolved. Per the germline V gene, CDR1 is MDHEN and CDR2 is SYDVKM. The CDR3 sequence is 12 residues long. V was pared by 4 bases and J by 7 bases, with 7 bases between. This chain's CDR3 is CASSSAGEKLFF. Here the CDR3 DNA reads TGTGCCAGCAGTTCCGCAGGTGAAAAACTGTTTTTT.

This clonotype was counted a single time. Since no conserved phenylalanine or tryptophan closes the CDR3, a read error is the likely cause. This chain links TRBV10-3 with TRBJ2-1; D is undetermined. Germline V lookup: CDR1 ENHRY, CDR2 SYGVKD. The CDR3 is 15 amino acids. V was cut by 2 bases and J by 5 bases, with 13 bases left in between. CDR3 protein: CAISEEVLGNNEQFL. CDR3 nucleotides: TGTGCCATCAGTGAGGAGGTCTTGGGGAACAATGAGCAGTTCTTA.

This clonotype was picked up a small number of times. The V and J genes are TRBV7-9 and TRBJ1-5; maybe TRBD1 (6 bases). Trimming pared 6 bases from V and 9 bases from J, leaving 15 bases between. Germline lookup yields CDR1 SEHNR and CDR2 FQNEAQ (reference sequence). CDR3 size: 13 residues. The CDR3 nucleotides are TGTGCCAGCAGTTTGGGGACATCGAGGCCCCAGCATTTT. This translates into CASSLGTSRPQHF.

The V gene is TRBV28, the J gene TRBJ1-2, with D perhaps TRBD1 (5 bases). The V end was cut by 0 bases, the J end by 0 bases, with 11 bases between. The germline V gene has CDR1 MDHEN and CDR2 SYDVKM. The CDR3 contains 16 residues. CDR3 bases: TGTGCCAGCAGTTTATGGGCCGTGGGGGCTAACTATGGCTACACCTTC. Translating gives CASSLWAVGANYGYTF.